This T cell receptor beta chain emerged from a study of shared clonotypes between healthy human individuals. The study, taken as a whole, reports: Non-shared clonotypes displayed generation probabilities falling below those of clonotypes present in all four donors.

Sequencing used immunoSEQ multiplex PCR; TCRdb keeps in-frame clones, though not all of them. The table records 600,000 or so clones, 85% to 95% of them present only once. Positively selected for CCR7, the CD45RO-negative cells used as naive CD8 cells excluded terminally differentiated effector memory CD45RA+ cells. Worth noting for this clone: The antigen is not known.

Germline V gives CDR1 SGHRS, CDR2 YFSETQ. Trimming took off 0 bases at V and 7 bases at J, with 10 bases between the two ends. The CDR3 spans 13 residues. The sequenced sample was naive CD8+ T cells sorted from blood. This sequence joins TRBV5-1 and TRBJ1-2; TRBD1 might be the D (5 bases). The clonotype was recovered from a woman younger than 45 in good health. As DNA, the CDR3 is TGCGCCAGCAGCTTGGGGGACCCTGGTGGCTACACCTTC. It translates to CASSLGDPGGYTF.